A selection of T cell receptor beta chains follows, all from one sample in a study of blood T cells in healthy people across ages. TCRdb reanalysed the 5' RACE reads using MiXCR and keeps one entry per CDR3 protein. The data show 800,000 to 950,000 distinct CDR3 sequences, approximately 49% seen once. The specimen sequenced was blood. The source is a man aged 25 to 45 in good health. Each CDR3 is given with its conserved first and last residue. The D gene is left open where the match is weak. Rows may omit the clone size; those that give it use once, few, many or a size class.

d_gene | j_gene | v_gene | abundance | len | CDR3aa | CDR3nt
TRBD1 | TRBJ1-2 | TRBV10-2 | - | 14 | CASSGQGDHYGYTF | TGCGCCAGCAGTGGGCAGGGGGACCACTATGGCTACACCTTC
- | TRBJ2-3 | TRBV7-9 | - | 11 | CASSSQWAQYF | TGTGCCAGCAGCTCCCAGTGGGCGCAGTATTTT
- | TRBJ2-3 | TRBV4-2 | many | 16 | CASSQDGGPATDTQYF | TGTGCCAGCAGCCAAGATGGGGGGCCGGCCACAGATACGCAGTATTTT
- | TRBJ2-5 | TRBV7-8 | - | 15 | CASSLDGRRGETQYF | TGTGCCAGCAGCTTAGATGGGCGGCGGGGAGAGACCCAGTACTTC
TRBD2 | TRBJ2-1 | TRBV9 | - | 15 | CASSVMISGYNEQFF | TGTGCCAGCAGCGTAATGATTAGCGGGTACAATGAGCAGTTCTTC
- | TRBJ2-7 | TRBV7-9 | - | 15 | CASSLAPGGHHEQYF | TGTGCCAGCAGCTTAGCCCCCGGAGGGCACCACGAGCAGTACTTC
TRBD1 | TRBJ2-5 | TRBV3-1 | - | 15 | CASSQTGTAQETQYF | TGTGCCAGCAGCCAAACCGGGACAGCACAAGAGACCCAGTACTTC
TRBD1 | TRBJ1-1 | TRBV4-1 | - | 15 | CASSQEDRAGTEAFF | TGCGCCAGCAGCCAGGAGGACAGGGCTGGCACTGAAGCTTTCTTT
TRBD2 | TRBJ2-2 | TRBV3-1 | many | 16 | CASGSLTSGVSGELFF | TGTGCCAGCGGGAGTTTGACTAGCGGGGTCTCCGGGGAGCTGTTTTTT
TRBD1 | TRBJ1-2 | TRBV4-2 | - | 15 | CASSQEVQGNYGYTF | TGTGCCAGCAGCCAAGAGGTACAGGGGAACTATGGCTACACCTTC
TRBD1 | TRBJ2-7 | TRBV5-1 | - | 15 | CASSLETGGSYEQYF | TGCGCCAGCAGCTTGGAGACAGGGGGCTCCTACGAGCAGTACTTC